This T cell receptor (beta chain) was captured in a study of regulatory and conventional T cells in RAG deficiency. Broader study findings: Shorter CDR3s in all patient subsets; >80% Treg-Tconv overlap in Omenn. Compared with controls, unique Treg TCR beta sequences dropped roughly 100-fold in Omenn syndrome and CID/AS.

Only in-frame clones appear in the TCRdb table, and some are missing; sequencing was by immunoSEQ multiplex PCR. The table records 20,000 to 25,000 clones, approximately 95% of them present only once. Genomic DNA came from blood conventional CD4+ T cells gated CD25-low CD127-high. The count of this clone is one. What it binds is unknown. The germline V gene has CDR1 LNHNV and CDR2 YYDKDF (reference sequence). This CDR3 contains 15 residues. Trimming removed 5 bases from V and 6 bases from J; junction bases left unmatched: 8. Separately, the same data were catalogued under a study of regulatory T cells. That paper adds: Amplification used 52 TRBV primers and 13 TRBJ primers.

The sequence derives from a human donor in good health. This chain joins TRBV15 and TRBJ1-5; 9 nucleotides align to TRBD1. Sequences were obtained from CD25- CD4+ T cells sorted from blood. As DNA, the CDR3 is TGTGCCACCAGCCAGGGGACAGGGAAAGCTCAGCCCCAGCATTTT. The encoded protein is CATSQGTGKAQPQHF.